Shown below are 14 T cell receptor beta chains from a single sample sequenced in a study of Tregs in tolerant kidney transplant recipients. Sequencing used immunoSEQ multiplex PCR; TCRdb keeps in-frame clones, though not all of them. The sample lists tens of thousands of clones, roughly 98% seen once, with about 0.61% in the top ten. The sample consisted of CD4+ T cells from blood, taken before the transplant. The receptor set was obtained from a human donor who received a combined kidney and bone marrow transplant.

This clone was observed once. The chain employs TRBV28 and TRBJ1-1; 8 nucleotides line up with TRBD1. The length of the CDR3 is 13 residues. CDR1 MDHEN and CDR2 SYDVKM come from the germline V gene. Trimming at V came to 8 bases and at J to 5 bases, leaving 7 bases not matched to a gene. CDR3 coding DNA: TGTGCCAGCCAGGGGGCTCTGGGTACTGAAGCTTTCTTT. Encoded protein: CASQGALGTEAFF. Variable domain in full (rest from reference TRBV28 and TRBJ1-1): DVKVTQSSRYLVKRTGEKVFLECVQDMDHENMFWYRQDPGLGLRLIYFSYDVKMKEKGDIPEGYSVSREKKERFSLILESASTNQTSMYLCASQGALGTEAFFGQGTRLTVV.

The chain carries TRBV7-2 and TRBJ2-7; 8 nucleotides line up with TRBD2. CDR1 is SGHTA and CDR2 is FQGNSA in the germline V gene. The J segment lost 3 bases and the V segment lost 6 bases, leaving 7 bases of the junction unmatched. The CDR3 consists of 14 residues. The CDR3 sequence: CASRPGLEVYEQYF. The DNA of the CDR3 is TGTGCCAGCAGGCCGGGACTAGAGGTCTACGAGCAGTACTTC.

V gene TRBV10-3 combines with J gene TRBJ1-3, with 7 bases that match TRBD1. With 4 bases clipped from V and 4 bases from J, the junction kept 10 bases outside the gene matches. Germline values: CDR1 ENHRY, CDR2 SYGVKD. CDR3 length equals 16 residues. CDR3 sequence reads: CAISAGRGTVGNTIYF. The CDR3 DNA is TGTGCCATCAGTGCGGGCAGGGGGACTGTCGGAAACACCATATATTTT.

The V call is TRBV4-1, the J call TRBJ1-2; 9 nucleotides match TRBD1. The length of the CDR3 is 16 residues. Germline loops: CDR1 MGHRA, CDR2 YSYEKL. After removal of 8 bases from V and 1 base from J, the junction contained 11 bases not matched to a gene. CDR3 in amino acids: CASQGGDRAHNYGYTF. CDR3 coding DNA: TGCGCCAGCCAAGGTGGGGACAGGGCCCATAACTATGGCTACACCTTC.

This clone appeared once. The rearrangement joins TRBV5-1 to TRBJ2-7; 12 bases match TRBD1. The CDR3 has 14 residues. CDR1 is SGHRS, CDR2 YFSETQ, per germline. V lost 3 bases and J lost 5; bases outside the gene matches: 3. The chain's CDR3 is CASSSGTGGHEQYF. For the CDR3, the DNA is TGCGCCAGCAGCTCCGGGACAGGGGGCCACGAGCAGTACTTC.

This chain connects TRBV28 to TRBJ2-5; TRBD1 agrees at 9 bases. The CDR3 is 15 residues long. Trimming removed 6 bases from V and 4 bases from J; junction bases left unmatched: 9. Germline V gene lookup returns CDR1 MDHEN and CDR2 SYDVKM. CDR3 region: CASSLTGQGGETQYF. DNA for the CDR3: TGTGCCAGCAGCCTCACGGGACAGGGAGGAGAGACCCAGTACTTC.

The rearrangement joins TRBV30 to TRBJ2-3, with 8 nucleotides matching TRBD2. This CDR3 region has 13 residues. Germline loops: CDR1 GTSNPN, CDR2 SVGIG (reference sequence). The ends lost 5 bases at V and 3 bases at J; junction bases unmatched: 4. The CDR3 spells CAWDAGGTDTQYF. CDR3 coding DNA: TGTGCCTGGGACGCGGGGGGAACAGATACGCAGTATTTT. The variable domain in full, with the rest retrieved from reference TRBV30 and TRBJ2-3, is SQTIHQWPATLVQPVGSPLSLECTVEGTSNPNLYWYRQAAGRGLQLLFYSVGIGQISSEVPQNLSASRPQDRQFILSSKKLLLSDSGFYLCAWDAGGTDTQYFGPGTRLTVL.

This clone has just one count. The J gene is TRBJ1-1, the V gene TRBV19; a weak D match, TRBD1 (5 bases). This CDR3 contains 14 residues. With 5 bases removed from V and 3 bases from J, the gap between germline ends came to 13 bases. Germline V CDR1 and CDR2: LNHDA, SQIVND (reference sequence). The CDR3 sequence: CASSAIWGDTEAFF. CDR3 nucleotides: TGTGCCAGTAGTGCCATTTGGGGGGACACTGAAGCTTTCTTT.

The chain has TRBV11-2 and TRBJ2-5; no clear D gene. The V and J ends lost 0 bases and 7 bases respectively, with 9 bases between them. Germline values: CDR1 SGHAT, CDR2 FQNNGV. The CDR3 is 13 residues long. The CDR3 DNA reads TGTGCCAGCAGCTTAGATCAATCCGGGACCCAGTACTTC. Translating it yields CASSLDQSGTQYF.

The chain uses TRBV18 and TRBJ1-3; no reliable D call. The V end lost 3 bases, the J end lost 3 bases, and 21 bases lay between the germline ends. Germline V gene sequence: CDR1 KGHSH, CDR2 LQKENI. The CDR3 is 18 residues long. CDR3 region: CASSPLTPQRMFGNTIYF. CDR3 coding DNA: TGTGCCAGCTCACCCCTGACCCCCCAGAGGATGTTTGGAAACACCATATATTTT.

Only one count was recorded for this clone. The V call is TRBV29-1, the J call TRBJ1-2; the D is unclear. Per germline, CDR1 SQVTM and CDR2 ANQGSEA. V lost 4 bases and J lost 7, with 10 bases in between. This CDR3 comprises 11 residues. CDR3 bases: TGCAGCGTTGTCGCAATTAGTGGCTACACCTTC. Translating it yields CSVVAISGYTF.

The rearrangement uses TRBV2 and TRBJ1-1; D gene uncertain. The CDR3 has 14 residues. V was shortened by 6 bases and J by 2 bases, with 13 bases between the two germline ends. In germline, CDR1 is SNHLY, CDR2 FYNNEI. CDR3 nucleotides: TGTGCCAGCAGCGCCGGACTAACCAACACTGAAGCTTTCTTT. Translation gives CASSAGLTNTEAFF.

The CDR3 sequence is CSVAGSFHEQYF. For the CDR3, the DNA is TGCAGCGTTGCGGGGTCCTTCCACGAGCAGTACTTC. The rearrangement links TRBV29-1 to TRBJ2-7, with TRBD2 as a possible D gene (5 bases). The germline V and J ends were trimmed by 4 bases and 5 bases, with 12 bases remaining between them. CDR1 is SQVTM and CDR2 is ANQGSEA in the germline V gene. This CDR3 contains 12 residues.

The chain carries TRBV19 and TRBJ2-1, with 7 bases identical to TRBD2. J was trimmed by 15 bases and V by 7 bases; bases with no gene match: 12. The CDR3 totals 12 residues. CDR1 is LNHDA, CDR2 SQIVND, per germline (reference sequence). The DNA for the CDR3 is TGTGCCAGTAATTTAAGGGGAGGGATGCGGTTCTTC. This encodes CASNLRGGMRFF.